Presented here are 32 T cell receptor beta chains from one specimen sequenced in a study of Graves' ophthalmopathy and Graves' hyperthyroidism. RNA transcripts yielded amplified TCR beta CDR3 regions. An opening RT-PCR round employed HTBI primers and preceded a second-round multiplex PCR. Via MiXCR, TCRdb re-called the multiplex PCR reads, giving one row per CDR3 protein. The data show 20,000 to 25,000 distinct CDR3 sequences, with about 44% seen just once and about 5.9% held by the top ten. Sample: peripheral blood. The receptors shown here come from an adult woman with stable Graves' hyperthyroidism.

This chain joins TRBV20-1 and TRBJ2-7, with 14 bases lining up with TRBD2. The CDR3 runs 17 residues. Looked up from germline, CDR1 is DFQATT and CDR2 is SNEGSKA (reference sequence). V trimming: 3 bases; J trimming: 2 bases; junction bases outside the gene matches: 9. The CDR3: CSASPGTSGSSAYEQYF. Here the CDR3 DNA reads TGCAGTGCTAGCCCCGGGACTAGCGGGAGTTCAGCCTACGAGCAGTACTTC.

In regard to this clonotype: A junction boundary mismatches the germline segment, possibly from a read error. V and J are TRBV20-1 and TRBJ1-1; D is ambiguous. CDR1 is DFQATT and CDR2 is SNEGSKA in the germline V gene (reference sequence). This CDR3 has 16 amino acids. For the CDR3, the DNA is TGCAGTGCTATGGGAACATGGGCGGGAAGAAACAATGAAGCTTTCTTT. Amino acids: CSAMGTWAGRNNEAFF.

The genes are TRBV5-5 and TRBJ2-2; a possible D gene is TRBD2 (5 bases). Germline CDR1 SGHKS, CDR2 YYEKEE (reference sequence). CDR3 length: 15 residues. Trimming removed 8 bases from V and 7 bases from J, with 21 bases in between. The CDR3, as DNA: TGTGCCAGTAGCGCCTCGACTGTGTTGGTCGGGGAGCTGTTTTTT. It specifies CASSASTVLVGELFF.

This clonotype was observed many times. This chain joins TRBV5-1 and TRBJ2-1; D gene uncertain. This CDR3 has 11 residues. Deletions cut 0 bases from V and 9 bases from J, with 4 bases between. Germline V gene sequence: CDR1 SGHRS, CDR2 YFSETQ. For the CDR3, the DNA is TGCGCCAGCAGCTTGGGGGTTGAGCAGTTCTTC. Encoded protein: CASSLGVEQFF.

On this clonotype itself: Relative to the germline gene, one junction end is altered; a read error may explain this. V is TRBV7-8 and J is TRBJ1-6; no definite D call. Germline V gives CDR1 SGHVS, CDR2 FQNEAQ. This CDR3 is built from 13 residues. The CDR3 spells CATRHGMDSPLHF. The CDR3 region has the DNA TGTGCCACTCGACATGGGATGGATTCACCCCTTCACTTT.

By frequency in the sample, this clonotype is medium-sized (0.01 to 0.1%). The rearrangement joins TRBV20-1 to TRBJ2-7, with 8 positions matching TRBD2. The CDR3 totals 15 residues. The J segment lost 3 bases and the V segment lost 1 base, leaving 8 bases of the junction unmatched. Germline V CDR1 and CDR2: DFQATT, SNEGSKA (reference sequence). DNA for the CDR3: TGCAGTGCTAGAGCGGCTAGCGGGCCTTACTACGAGCAGTACTTC. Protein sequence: CSARAASGPYYEQYF.

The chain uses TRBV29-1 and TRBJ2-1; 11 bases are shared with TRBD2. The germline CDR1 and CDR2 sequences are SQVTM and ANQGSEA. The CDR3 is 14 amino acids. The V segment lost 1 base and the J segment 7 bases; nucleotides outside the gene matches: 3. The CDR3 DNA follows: TGCAGCGTTGAAGGACTAGCGGGACGTAATGAGCAGTTCTTC. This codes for CSVEGLAGRNEQFF.

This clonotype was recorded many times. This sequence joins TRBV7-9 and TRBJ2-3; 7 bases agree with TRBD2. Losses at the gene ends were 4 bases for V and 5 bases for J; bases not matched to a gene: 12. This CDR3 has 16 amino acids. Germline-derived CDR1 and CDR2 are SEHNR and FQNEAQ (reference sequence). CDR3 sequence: CASSSTSNPGGDTQYF. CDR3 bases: TGTGCCAGCAGCTCGACTAGCAACCCTGGGGGAGATACGCAGTATTTT.

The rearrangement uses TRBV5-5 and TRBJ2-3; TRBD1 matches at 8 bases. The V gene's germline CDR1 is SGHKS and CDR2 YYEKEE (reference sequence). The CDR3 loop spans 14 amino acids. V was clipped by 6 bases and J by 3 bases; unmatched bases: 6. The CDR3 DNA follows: TGTGCCAGCAAGGAGACAGGGGTTACAGATACGCAGTATTTT. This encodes CASKETGVTDTQYF.

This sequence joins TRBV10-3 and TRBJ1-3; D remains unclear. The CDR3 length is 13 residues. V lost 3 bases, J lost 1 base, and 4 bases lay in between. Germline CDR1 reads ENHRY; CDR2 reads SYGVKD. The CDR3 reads CAISEVSGNTIYF. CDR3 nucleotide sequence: TGTGCCATCAGTGAAGTGTCTGGAAACACCATATATTTT.

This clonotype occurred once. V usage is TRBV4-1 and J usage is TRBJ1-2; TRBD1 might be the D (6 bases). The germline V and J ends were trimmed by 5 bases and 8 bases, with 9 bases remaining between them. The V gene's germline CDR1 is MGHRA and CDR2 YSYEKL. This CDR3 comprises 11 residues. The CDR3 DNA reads TGCGCCAGCAGCTCCGGACAGGGCTACACCTTC. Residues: CASSSGQGYTF.

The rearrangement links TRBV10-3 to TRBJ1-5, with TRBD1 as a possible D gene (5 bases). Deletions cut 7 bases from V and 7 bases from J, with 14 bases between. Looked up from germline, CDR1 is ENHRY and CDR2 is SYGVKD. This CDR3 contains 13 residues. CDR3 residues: CAITGDSSQPQHF. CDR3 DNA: TGTGCCATCACCGGCGACAGCTCCCAGCCCCAGCATTTT.

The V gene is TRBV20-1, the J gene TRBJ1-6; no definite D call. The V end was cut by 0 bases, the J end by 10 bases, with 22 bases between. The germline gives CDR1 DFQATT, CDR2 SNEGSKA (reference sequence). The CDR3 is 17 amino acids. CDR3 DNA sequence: TGCAGTGCTAGAGATCATAGTAAGGGAGTCTCTAAATCACCCCTCCACTTT. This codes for CSARDHSKGVSKSPLHF.

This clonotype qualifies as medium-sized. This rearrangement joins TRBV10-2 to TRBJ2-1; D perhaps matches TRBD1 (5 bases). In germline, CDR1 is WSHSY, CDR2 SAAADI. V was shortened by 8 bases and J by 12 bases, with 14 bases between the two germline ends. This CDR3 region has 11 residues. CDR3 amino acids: CASGFGAWQFF. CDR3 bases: TGCGCCAGCGGGTTTGGGGCATGGCAGTTCTTC.

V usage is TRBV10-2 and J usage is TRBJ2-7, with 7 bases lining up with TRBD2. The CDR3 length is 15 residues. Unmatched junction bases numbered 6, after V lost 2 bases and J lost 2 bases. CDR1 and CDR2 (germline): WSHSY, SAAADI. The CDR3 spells CASSESGAGPYEQYF. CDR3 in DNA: TGCGCCAGCAGTGAGAGCGGAGCGGGACCCTACGAGCAGTACTTC.

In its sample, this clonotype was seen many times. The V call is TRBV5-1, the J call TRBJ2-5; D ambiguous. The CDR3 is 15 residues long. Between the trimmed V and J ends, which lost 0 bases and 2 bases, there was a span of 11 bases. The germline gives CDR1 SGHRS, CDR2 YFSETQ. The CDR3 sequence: CASSLESPIQETQYF. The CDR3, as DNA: TGCGCCAGCAGCTTGGAGTCTCCAATTCAAGAGACCCAGTACTTC.

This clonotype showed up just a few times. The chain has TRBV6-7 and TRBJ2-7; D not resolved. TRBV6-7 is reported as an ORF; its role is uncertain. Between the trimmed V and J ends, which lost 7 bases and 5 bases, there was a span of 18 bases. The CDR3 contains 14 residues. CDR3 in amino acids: CASTKDVLVDEQYF. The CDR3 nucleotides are TGTGCCAGCACTAAGGACGTCTTAGTCGACGAGCAGTACTTC.

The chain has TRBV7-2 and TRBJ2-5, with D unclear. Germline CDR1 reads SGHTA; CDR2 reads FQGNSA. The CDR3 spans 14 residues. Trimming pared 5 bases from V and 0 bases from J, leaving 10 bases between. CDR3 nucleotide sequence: TGTGCCAGCAGCCTTTGGAAGAACCAAGAGACCCAGTACTTC. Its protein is CASSLWKNQETQYF.

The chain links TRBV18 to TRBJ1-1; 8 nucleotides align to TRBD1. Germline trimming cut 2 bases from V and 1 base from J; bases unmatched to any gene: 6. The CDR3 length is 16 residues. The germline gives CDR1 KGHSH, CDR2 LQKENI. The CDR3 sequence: CASSPTTGGRNTEAFF. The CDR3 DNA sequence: TGTGCCAGCTCACCAACTACAGGGGGGCGGAACACTGAAGCTTTCTTT.

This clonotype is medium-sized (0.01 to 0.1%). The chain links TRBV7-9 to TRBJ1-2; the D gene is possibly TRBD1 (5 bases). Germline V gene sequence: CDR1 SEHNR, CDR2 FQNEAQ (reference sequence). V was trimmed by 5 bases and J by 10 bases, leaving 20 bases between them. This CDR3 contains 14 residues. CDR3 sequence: CASSPGDGLGNYTF. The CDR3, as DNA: TGTGCCAGCAGCCCCGGGGACGGCCTAGGAAACTACACCTTC.

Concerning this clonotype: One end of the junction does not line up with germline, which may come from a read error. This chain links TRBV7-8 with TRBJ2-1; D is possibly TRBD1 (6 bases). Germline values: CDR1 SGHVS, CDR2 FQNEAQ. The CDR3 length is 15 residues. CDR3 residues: CASSQGGMVYNVQSF. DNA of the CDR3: TGCGCCAGCAGCCAAGGGGGAATGGTATACAATGTGCAGTCCTTC.

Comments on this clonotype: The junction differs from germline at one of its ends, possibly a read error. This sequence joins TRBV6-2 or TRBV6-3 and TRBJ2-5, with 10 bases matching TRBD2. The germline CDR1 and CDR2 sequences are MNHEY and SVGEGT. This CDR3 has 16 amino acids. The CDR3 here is CASRRLAGGAGETQHF. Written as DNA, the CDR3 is TGTGCCAGCAGGCGATTAGCGGGAGGAGCGGGAGAGACCCAGCACTTC.

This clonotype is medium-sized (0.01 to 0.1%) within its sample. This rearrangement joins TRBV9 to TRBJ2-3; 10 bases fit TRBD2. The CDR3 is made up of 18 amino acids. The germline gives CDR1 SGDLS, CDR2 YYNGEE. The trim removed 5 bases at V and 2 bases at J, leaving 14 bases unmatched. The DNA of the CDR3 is TGTGCCAGCAGTTCGTGGGGACAAGGACTAGCGGTCACAGATACGCAGTATTTT. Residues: CASSSWGQGLAVTDTQYF.

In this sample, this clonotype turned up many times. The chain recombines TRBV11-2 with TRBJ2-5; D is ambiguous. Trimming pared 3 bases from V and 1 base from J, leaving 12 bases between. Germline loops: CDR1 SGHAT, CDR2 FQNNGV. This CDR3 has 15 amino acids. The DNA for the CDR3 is TGTGCCAGCAGCTTTGGTGATCCTTCCCAAGAGACCCAGTACTTC. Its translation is CASSFGDPSQETQYF.

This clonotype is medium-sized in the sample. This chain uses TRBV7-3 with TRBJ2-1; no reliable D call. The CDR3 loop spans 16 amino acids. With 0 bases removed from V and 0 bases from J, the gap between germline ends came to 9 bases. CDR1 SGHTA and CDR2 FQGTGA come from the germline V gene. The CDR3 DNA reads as TGTGCCAGCAGCTTAACGTTGGCAAGCTCCTACAATGAGCAGTTCTTC. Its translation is CASSLTLASSYNEQFF.

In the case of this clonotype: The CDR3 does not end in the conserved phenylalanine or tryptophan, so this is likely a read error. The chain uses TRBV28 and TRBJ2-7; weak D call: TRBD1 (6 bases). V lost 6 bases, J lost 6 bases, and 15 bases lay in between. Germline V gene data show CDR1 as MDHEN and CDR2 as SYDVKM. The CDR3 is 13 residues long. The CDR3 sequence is CASRRAGALEQYL. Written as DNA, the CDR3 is TGTGCCAGCAGACGGGCAGGGGCTCTCGAGCAGTACCTC.

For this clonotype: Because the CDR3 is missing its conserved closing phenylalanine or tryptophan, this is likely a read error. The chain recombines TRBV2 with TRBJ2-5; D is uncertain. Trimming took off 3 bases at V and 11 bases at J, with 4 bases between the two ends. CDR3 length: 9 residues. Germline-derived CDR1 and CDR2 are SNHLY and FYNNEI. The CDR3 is CASSDGQYT. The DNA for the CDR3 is TGTGCCAGCAGTGATGGGCAGTACACC.

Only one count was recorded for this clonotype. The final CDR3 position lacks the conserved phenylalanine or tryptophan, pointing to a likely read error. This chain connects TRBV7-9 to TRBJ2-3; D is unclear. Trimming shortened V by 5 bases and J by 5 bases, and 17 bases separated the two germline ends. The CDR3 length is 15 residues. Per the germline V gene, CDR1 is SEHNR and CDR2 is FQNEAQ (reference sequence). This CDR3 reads CASSITKPTGDTQYI. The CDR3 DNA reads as TGTGCCAGCAGCATAACTAAGCCAACGGGAGATACGCAGTATATT.

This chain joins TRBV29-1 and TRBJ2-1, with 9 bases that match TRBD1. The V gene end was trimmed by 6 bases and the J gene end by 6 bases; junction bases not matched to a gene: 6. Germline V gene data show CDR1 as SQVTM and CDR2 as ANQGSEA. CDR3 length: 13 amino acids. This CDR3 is CSVAGQGPNEQFF. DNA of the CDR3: TGCAGCGTAGCGGGACAGGGACCCAATGAGCAGTTCTTC.

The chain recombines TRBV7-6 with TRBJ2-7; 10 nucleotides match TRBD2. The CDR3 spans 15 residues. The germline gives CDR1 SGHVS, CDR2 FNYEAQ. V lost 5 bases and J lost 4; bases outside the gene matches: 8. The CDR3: CASSRGLADRYEQYF. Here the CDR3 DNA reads TGTGCCAGCAGCAGAGGACTAGCGGATAGATACGAGCAGTACTTC.

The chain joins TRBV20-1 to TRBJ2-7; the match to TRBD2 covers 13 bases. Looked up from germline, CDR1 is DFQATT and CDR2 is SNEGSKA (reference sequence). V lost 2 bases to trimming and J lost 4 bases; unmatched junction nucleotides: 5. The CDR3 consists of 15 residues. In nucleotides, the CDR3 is TGCAGTGCTAGAAACGGGACTAGCGGGATTTACGAGCAGTACTTC. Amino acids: CSARNGTSGIYEQYF.

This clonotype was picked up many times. This chain's CDR3 is CASSYRNEQFF. CDR3 DNA sequence: TGTGCCAGCAGCTATAGAAATGAGCAGTTCTTC. The chain couples TRBV12-3 or TRBV12-4 to TRBJ2-1; D remains unclear. The ends were cut back, 6 bases at V and 7 bases at J, with 7 bases in the middle. CDR3 length equals 11 residues.